The 20 T cell receptor beta chains given below trace back to one sample, sequenced in a study of Ad26.COV2.S vaccination and SARS-CoV-2 variants. Measured with immunoSEQ multiplex PCR; TCRdb has only the in-frame clones, and not every one. The profile shows 440,000 or so clones, roughly 87% of them singletons. The sample's treatment: about 20 received Ad26.COV2.S at low or high dose, single or two shots; 5 received placebo; per-sample allocation not given. Sampling was done on day 63 after the first vaccine or placebo injection. This specimen consisted of peripheral blood, obtained in a trial of Ad26.COV2.S vaccine versus placebo. Receptor source: a person between 18 and 59 years old who received the Ad26.COV2.S COVID-19 vaccine or a placebo.

V gene TRBV19 combines with J gene TRBJ2-3; 7 positions agree with TRBD1. The CDR3 runs 16 residues. CDR1 is LNHDA and CDR2 is SQIVND in the germline V gene (reference sequence). Trimming cost V 0 bases and J 0 bases; bases outside gene matches: 3. This CDR3 reads CASSIETGLSTDTQYF. CDR3 in DNA: TGTGCCAGTAGTATAGAGACAGGGTTAAGCACAGATACGCAGTATTTT.

The V call is TRBV6-4, the J call TRBJ2-2; D gene unclear. Germline CDR1 is MRHNA and CDR2 is SNTAGT. V was clipped by 3 bases and J by 5 bases, with 7 bases between them. This CDR3 is built from 13 residues. The CDR3 sequence is CASSDLSTGELFF. In DNA, the CDR3 is TGTGCCAGCAGTGATTTATCTACCGGGGAGCTGTTTTTT.

The CDR3 bases are TGTGCCAGCAGCGCACAAGCCGGGATCTCCTACGAGCAGTACTTC. Amino acids: CASSAQAGISYEQYF. V usage is TRBV9 and J usage is TRBJ2-7; D perhaps matches TRBD2 (5 bases). CDR1 SGDLS and CDR2 YYNGEE come from the germline V gene. This CDR3 comprises 15 residues. The germline V and J ends were trimmed by 3 bases and 0 bases, with 13 bases remaining between them.

The rearrangement uses TRBV18 and TRBJ2-5; D remains ambiguous. V was shortened by 6 bases and J by 2 bases, with 10 bases between the two germline ends. The CDR3 length is 13 residues. From germline, CDR1 is KGHSH and CDR2 LQKENI. The CDR3 here is CASSLQPQETQYF. DNA for the CDR3: TGTGCCAGCTCTCTACAGCCTCAAGAGACCCAGTACTTC.

This clone was recorded once. The V call is TRBV6-1, the J call TRBJ1-3; D is undetermined. CDR1 MNHNS and CDR2 SASEGT come from the germline V gene. V was shortened by 1 base and J by 0 bases, with 7 bases between the two germline ends. The CDR3 contains 15 residues. This CDR3 reads CASSEEASSGNTIYF. CDR3 DNA: TGTGCCAGCAGTGAAGAGGCGAGCTCTGGAAACACCATATATTTT.

V is TRBV14 and J is TRBJ2-2; D may be TRBD2 (6 bases). Trimming stripped 1 base from V and 8 bases from J, with 8 bases between. Germline V gene data show CDR1 as SGHDN and CDR2 as FVKESK. The CDR3 extends over 13 amino acids. CDR3 loop: CASSQGLVGELFF. Written as DNA, the CDR3 is TGTGCCAGCAGCCAAGGACTAGTGGGGGAGCTGTTTTTT.

The chain employs TRBV5-1 and TRBJ2-1; D gene unclear. Looked up from germline, CDR1 is SGHRS and CDR2 is YFSETQ. This CDR3 is built from 15 residues. Trimming shortened V by 2 bases and J by 4 bases, and 13 bases separated the two germline ends. The CDR3 reads CASSFRVLGYNEQFF. The CDR3 nucleotides are TGCGCCAGCAGCTTTAGGGTGTTGGGTTACAATGAGCAGTTCTTC.

J is TRBJ1-3 and V is TRBV5-1; unclear D gene. The CDR3 consists of 13 residues. In germline, CDR1 is SGHRS, CDR2 YFSETQ. V was trimmed by 4 bases and J by 8 bases, leaving 13 bases between them. CDR3 sequence reads: CASSPLDEDTIYF. The CDR3, as DNA: TGCGCCAGCAGCCCCCTAGATGAGGACACCATATATTTT.

The chain couples TRBV2 to TRBJ2-4; 9 nucleotides match TRBD2. Germline lookup yields CDR1 SNHLY and CDR2 FYNNEI. The V gene end was trimmed by 1 base and the J gene end by 1 base; junction bases not matched to a gene: 17. This CDR3 is built from 21 residues. This CDR3 is CASSEGSEREVGFFAKNIQYF. The CDR3 DNA is TGTGCCAGCAGTGAAGGGTCCGAGCGGGAGGTGGGCTTTTTCGCCAAAAACATTCAGTACTTC. The whole variable domain, remainder taken from reference TRBV2 and TRBJ2-4, is EPEVTQTPSHQVTQMGQEVILRCVPISNHLYFYWYRQILGQKVEFLVSFYNNEISEKSEIFDDQFSVERPDGSNFTLKIRSTKLEDSAMYFCASSEGSEREVGFFAKNIQYFGAGTRLSVL.

This chain joins TRBV19 and TRBJ2-7; D is possibly TRBD1 or TRBD2 (6 bases each). Trimming pared 6 bases from V and 3 bases from J, leaving 15 bases between. This CDR3 contains 14 residues. CDR1 is LNHDA, CDR2 SQIVND, per germline (reference sequence). CDR3 DNA sequence: TGTGCCAGTAGCCCCGGGGGCGGCTACTACGAGCAGTACTTC. It translates to CASSPGGGYYEQYF.

This CDR3 reads CASRDGESQPQHF. The DNA of the CDR3 is TGTGCCAGTAGAGATGGGGAAAGTCAGCCCCAGCATTTT. The chain employs TRBV19 and TRBJ1-5; D unresolved. The germline V gene encodes CDR1 LNHDA and CDR2 SQIVND (reference sequence). The CDR3 loop spans 13 amino acids. The ends were cut back, 6 bases at V and 6 bases at J, with 12 bases in the middle.

The chain has TRBV9 and TRBJ1-1; maybe TRBD1 (5 bases). V lost 4 bases and J lost 1, with 14 bases in between. CDR1 is SGDLS, CDR2 YYNGEE, per germline. The CDR3 is 15 residues long. The CDR3 nucleotides are TGTGCCAGCAGCCCCCGGGGTACAGGGAACACTGAAGCTTTCTTT. It encodes CASSPRGTGNTEAFF. Full variable domain (missing parts from reference TRBV9 and TRBJ1-1): DSGVTQTPKHLITATGQRVTLRCSPRSGDLSVYWYQQSLDQGLQFLIQYYNGEERAKGNILERFSAQQFPDLHSELNLSSLELGDSALYFCASSPRGTGNTEAFFGQGTRLTVV.

The chain combines TRBV15 with TRBJ2-3; D is possibly TRBD1 (6 bases). The CDR3 is made up of 15 amino acids. The V gene lost 4 bases and the J gene lost 5 bases, with 16 bases spanning the gap. Per germline, CDR1 LNHNV and CDR2 YYDKDF (reference sequence). The CDR3 sequence: CATSNGGADRDTQYF. For the CDR3, the DNA is TGTGCCACCAGCAATGGGGGCGCCGATAGAGATACGCAGTATTTT.

The V gene is TRBV14, the J gene TRBJ2-3; possibly TRBD2 for D (5 bases). The germline V and J ends were trimmed by 5 bases and 5 bases, with 17 bases remaining between them. Per germline, CDR1 SGHDN and CDR2 FVKESK. The CDR3 runs to 15 residues. CDR3 bases: TGTGCCAGCAGCACCGGGTCCGTAGCGCTAGATACGCAGTATTTT. This encodes CASSTGSVALDTQYF.

The V gene is TRBV6-1, the J gene TRBJ1-1; TRBD1 might be the D (5 bases). The CDR3 runs to 12 residues. Trimming took 2 bases from V and 11 from J, leaving 12 bases between them. CDR1 is MNHNS and CDR2 is SASEGT in the germline V gene. The CDR3 loop is CASSEHRFRAFF. The CDR3, as DNA: TGTGCCAGCAGTGAACACAGGTTCCGGGCTTTCTTT.

This chain uses TRBV7-9 with TRBJ1-5; 7 bases map to TRBD1. The CDR3 runs 16 residues. The germline CDR1 and CDR2 sequences are SEHNR and FQNEAQ (reference sequence). V gave up 1 base and J gave up 2 bases; unmatched junction bases: 5. The CDR3 DNA follows: TGTGCCAGCAGCTTAGGGGAAGGACAGGGCAATCAGCCCCAGCATTTT. It codes for CASSLGEGQGNQPQHF.

The chain joins TRBV11-2 to TRBJ2-1, with D perhaps TRBD1 (5 bases). This CDR3 region has 12 residues. The V end was cut by 4 bases, the J end by 10 bases, with 11 bases between. In germline, CDR1 is SGHAT, CDR2 FQNNGV. The CDR3 here is CASSSGSPEQFF. For the CDR3, the DNA is TGTGCCAGCAGCTCAGGGTCCCCCGAGCAGTTCTTC.

The gene calls are TRBV9 and TRBJ2-1; maybe TRBD2 (6 bases). The V and J ends lost 0 bases and 7 bases respectively, with 14 bases between them. Germline V CDR1 and CDR2: SGDLS, YYNGEE. The CDR3 has 15 residues. CDR3 coding DNA: TGTGCCAGCAGCGTAGATCGGGAGTTTAGGAATGAGCAGTTCTTC. Protein product: CASSVDREFRNEQFF. Combining the CDR3 with reference TRBV9 and TRBJ2-1 gives the whole variable domain DSGVTQTPKHLITATGQRVTLRCSPRSGDLSVYWYQQSLDQGLQFLIQYYNGEERAKGNILERFSAQQFPDLHSELNLSSLELGDSALYFCASSVDREFRNEQFFGPGTRLTVL.

The CDR3 nucleotides are TGTGCCAGCAGTTCCTTCAGGGGGCTGGGAAACACCATATATTTT. It specifies CASSSFRGLGNTIYF. The rearrangement uses TRBV28 and TRBJ1-3, with 8 bases identical to TRBD1. This CDR3 is built from 15 residues. J gave up 4 bases and V 4 bases, and 6 bases lay outside the gene matches. CDR1 and CDR2 (germline): MDHEN, SYDVKM.

This clone occurred a few times. The chain is built from TRBV7-2 and TRBJ1-3; 9 bases map to TRBD1. The CDR3 contains 16 residues. Germline V gene sequence: CDR1 SGHTA, CDR2 FQGNSA. After removal of 6 bases from V and 1 base from J, the junction contained 7 bases not matched to a gene. CDR3 loop: CASSRTGGHSGNTIYF. As DNA, the CDR3 is TGTGCCAGCAGTCGTACAGGGGGCCATTCTGGAAACACCATATATTTT.